One and the same sample provided the 3 T cell receptor beta chains below, sequenced in a study of T cells in Graves' hyperthyroidism and ophthalmopathy. The CDR3 regions of TCR beta were amplified from RNA transcripts. HTBI primers were used for first-round RT-PCR of the TCR CDR3. TCRdb reprocessed the multiplex PCR reads via MiXCR and lists one record per CDR3 protein. The sample records 650,000 to 750,000 distinct CDR3 sequences, approximately 14% being singletons. The sequenced sample was blood. Source of these receptors: a woman younger than 35 with Graves' hyperthyroidism.

This clonotype came up a few times. The V call is TRBV29-1, the J call TRBJ1-2; the D is unclear. Germline values: CDR1 SQVTM, CDR2 ANQGSEA. Deletions cut 3 bases from V and 4 bases from J, with 12 bases between. This CDR3 is 13 amino acids long. The CDR3 nucleotides are TGCAGCGTTGATTTCGGCCAAATCTATGGCTACACCTTC. Translation: CSVDFGQIYGYTF.

This clonotype was found a few times. V and J are TRBV6-5 and TRBJ2-3; D assignment may be TRBD1 or TRBD2 (6 bases each). The CDR3 runs 16 residues. V was clipped by 2 bases and J by 5 bases, with 17 bases between them. CDR1 and CDR2 (germline): MNHEY, SVGAGI. The CDR3 is CASSYGPGEGGDTQYF. The DNA of the CDR3 is TGTGCCAGCAGTTACGGGCCGGGGGAAGGGGGAGATACGCAGTATTTT.

A few counts support this clonotype. The genes are TRBV7-9 and TRBJ2-2, with D unresolved. Germline CDR1 reads SEHNR; CDR2 reads FQNEAQ (reference sequence). V lost 1 base, J lost 2 bases, and 11 bases lay in between. The CDR3 has 16 amino acids. The CDR3 coding sequence is TGTGCCAGCAGCTTAGTTGGTGAAGTTAACACCGGGGAGCTGTTTTTT. Amino acids: CASSLVGEVNTGELFF.